A single sample is the source of the 9 T cell receptor beta chains below, sequenced in a study of T cells in Graves' hyperthyroidism and ophthalmopathy. The source material, RNA transcripts, was used to amplify TCR beta CDR3 regions. In the first-round RT-PCR of the TCR CDR3, the HTBI primer set was used. TCRdb re-called the multiplex PCR reads with MiXCR, one entry per CDR3 protein. This sample carries about 840,000 distinct CDR3 sequences, over 35% of them seen once, and the ten largest clones take 8% to 9%. The specimen sequenced was blood. All receptors derive from a man younger than 30 with Graves' hyperthyroidism.

This clonotype was seen only a few times. This sequence joins TRBV20-1 and TRBJ1-5; maybe TRBD1 (6 bases). V shed 3 bases and J shed 4 bases, with 13 bases lying between them. Per the germline V gene, CDR1 is DFQATT and CDR2 is SNEGSKA (reference sequence). The CDR3 totals 14 residues. The CDR3 DNA reads TGCAGTGCTAGCCCCGGGACACAAAATCAGCCCCAGCATTTT. The encoded protein is CSASPGTQNQPQHF.

CDR3 in amino acids: CSGGQGGEQYF. The CDR3 bases are TGCAGCGGGGGACAGGGGGGCGAGCAGTACTTC. The genes are TRBV29-1 and TRBJ2-7; 11 bases line up with TRBD1. From germline, CDR1 is SQVTM and CDR2 ANQGSEA. V shed 7 bases, J shed 6 bases, and the junction held 2 bases outside the gene matches. This CDR3 spans 11 amino acids.

The CDR3 region is CASSLSAGQTQYF. The DNA for the CDR3 is TGTGCCAGCAGTTTATCGGCAGGCCAGACCCAGTACTTC. The chain has TRBV2 and TRBJ2-5; no reliable D call. Germline V gene data show CDR1 as SNHLY and CDR2 as FYNNEI. Trimming shortened V by 5 bases and J by 6 bases, and 13 bases separated the two germline ends. This CDR3 contains 13 residues.

On this clonotype: Just one base apart from a much larger clone, this may be a read error. J is TRBJ2-7 and V is TRBV15; D remains ambiguous. Per the germline V gene, CDR1 is LNHNV and CDR2 is YYDKDF (reference sequence). Trimming left V 0 bases short and J 0 bases short, with 12 bases between. This CDR3 spans 16 amino acids. The CDR3 here is CATSRELLLGSYEQYF. The CDR3 nucleotides are TGTGCCACCAGCAGAGAACTACTTCTGGGCTCCTACGAGCAGTACTTC.

CDR3 DNA sequence: TGTGCCAGCACCGGGACTTTTAATTCACCCCTCCACTTT. It yields the protein CASTGTFNSPLHF. V is TRBV12-3 or TRBV12-4 and J is TRBJ1-6; D is perhaps TRBD1 (5 bases). The CDR3 consists of 13 residues. The V end lost 7 bases, the J end lost 6 bases, and 10 bases lay between the germline ends.

The chain links TRBV12-3 or TRBV12-4 to TRBJ1-2, with D possibly TRBD1 on 5 matching bases. V lost 1 base and J 8 bases, leaving 14 bases between the germline ends. CDR3 size: 14 residues. The CDR3 DNA follows: TGTGCCAGCAGTTTAGGAGTCAGGGCTGGAGGCTACACCTTC. It encodes CASSLGVRAGGYTF.

This clonotype was picked up many times. V gene TRBV24-1 combines with J gene TRBJ1-5; 7 bases agree with TRBD1. Losses at the gene ends were 2 bases for V and 3 bases for J; bases not matched to a gene: 3. CDR1 KGHDR and CDR2 SFDVKD come from the germline V gene. The CDR3 totals 15 residues. CDR3 sequence reads: CATSDSRGVNQPQHF. CDR3 sequence (DNA): TGTGCCACCAGTGATTCCAGGGGGGTCAATCAGCCCCAGCATTTT.

As to this clonotype: The junction differs from germline at one of its ends, possibly a read error. V gene TRBV5-1 combines with J gene TRBJ2-7, with TRBD1 matching over 11 bases. Germline lookup yields CDR1 SGHRS and CDR2 YFSETQ. This CDR3 has 14 residues. Here the CDR3 DNA reads TGCGCCAGCAGCCTCGGACAGGGGGCCTACGGGCAGTACTTC. It specifies CASSLGQGAYGQYF.

The chain combines TRBV5-1 with TRBJ2-2; D not resolved. Germline V lookup: CDR1 SGHRS, CDR2 YFSETQ. The CDR3 extends over 14 amino acids. Trimming cost V 0 bases and J 2 bases, with 5 bases left between them. The CDR3 DNA reads as TGCGCCAGCAGCTTGGATCATAACACCGGGGAGCTGTTTTTT. The encoded protein is CASSLDHNTGELFF.